What follows describes a single T cell receptor beta chain. What it binds is unknown. This CDR3 has 16 amino acids. Germline CDR1 is SEHNR and CDR2 is FQNEAQ (reference sequence). V was pared by 6 bases and J by 0 bases, with 14 bases between. The data belong to a study of cytomegalovirus exposure and HLA in healthy donors. The study, taken as a whole, reports: Later analysis reportedly placed an Asian-associated ancestry cluster below the approximately 700-donor mean in N-insertions.

Vbeta (60) and Jbeta (13) primers were used in the PCR. Libraries were prepared by immunoSEQ multiplex PCR; TCRdb keeps only in-frame clonotypes and omits some of them. This sample yields 120,000 or so clones, of which under 85% are seen a single time; under 9.5% belongs to the top ten. Source material: PBMCs. This rearrangement joins TRBV7-9 to TRBJ2-2; perhaps TRBD1 as D (6 bases). This sequence originates from a woman aged 45-60 years in good health and CMV-seropositive. The CDR3 bases are TGTGCCAGCAGGGAACTACAGGGCTCGAACACCGGGGAGCTGTTTTTT. The encoded protein is CASRELQGSNTGELFF.